This TCR beta chain stems from a study of CD8 T cells in Susac syndrome. The CDR3 is 18 residues long. V gave up 0 bases and J gave up 1 base, with 16 bases separating them. Germline CDR1 reads LGHDT; CDR2 reads YNNKEL (reference sequence). Random hexamers were used to reverse transcribe about 0.5 to 1 ug of RNA. Amplification of the TCR beta CDR3 was carried out by immunoSEQ multiplex PCR, which spanned a total of 54 Vbeta and 13 Jbeta segments. Each CDR3 protein gets one entry after TCRdb re-called the immunoSEQ multiplex PCR reads with MiXCR. The sample holds 150,000 to 200,000 distinct CDR3 sequences; around 93% are singletons and the top ten take around 0.09%. Blood CD8+ and CD4+ T cells underwent high-throughput TCR beta sequencing. The multiple sclerosis control group comprised treatment-naive patients with stable or active relapsing-remitting disease.

The sequencing sample was made of CD4+ T cells from PBMCs. The sequence was obtained from a human donor with multiple sclerosis. The J gene is TRBJ2-4, the V gene TRBV3-1; no reliable D call. The CDR3 sequence: CASSQDIGKKGAKNIQYF. In DNA, the CDR3 is TGTGCCAGCAGCCAAGATATTGGAAAGAAAGGGGCCAAAAACATTCAGTACTTC.